The T cell receptor (beta chain) under discussion was sequenced for a study of cytomegalovirus exposure and HLA in healthy donors. Researchers ran the PCR with 60 Vbeta and 13 Jbeta primers. Data came from immunoSEQ multiplex PCR; TCRdb stores just in-frame clones and leaves some out. The sample holds 130,000 to 150,000 clones, more than 75% seen once. The CDR3 consists of 16 residues. CDR1 and CDR2 (germline): MDHEN, SYDVKM. The trim removed 2 bases at V and 2 bases at J, leaving 5 bases unmatched. The rearrangement uses TRBV28 and TRBJ1-5; 8 bases are a match to TRBD1. The TCR originated in a man between 18 and 29 years old in good health and CMV-seronegative. Material: PBMCs. CDR3 nucleotide sequence: TGTGCCAGCAGTTTACCCGGGACAGGTCGCAATCAGCCCCAGCATTTT. Translated, it gives CASSLPGTGRNQPQHF.